These 5 T cell receptor beta chains originate from one sample sequenced in a study of post-analysis software for immune sequencing data. General study findings and limits: About five TRBV segments, including TRBV5-6, TRBV5-1 and TRBV20-1, were more frequent in patients than controls.

Their cognate antigens are unknown. The TCR beta cDNA libraries contained unique molecular identifiers. TCRdb called the PCR reads again in MiXCR, with one record for every CDR3 protein. Of hundreds of thousands of distinct CDR3 sequences detected, 25% to 30% appear once; the ten largest clones hold 0.55% to 0.65%. Source material: blood. The receptor source for this set is a girl aged 10 to 17 with multiple sclerosis.

This clonotype appeared a few times. The chain couples TRBV3-1 to TRBJ2-3; 7 positions agree with TRBD2. CDR3 length: 17 amino acids. After removal of 0 bases from V and 5 bases from J, the junction contained 11 bases not matched to a gene. Germline V gene lookup returns CDR1 LGHDT and CDR2 YNNKEL (reference sequence). Here the CDR3 DNA reads TGTGCCAGCAGCCAAGATCTAGTGGGAGGGCTTGTAGATACGCAGTATTTT. Translated: CASSQDLVGGLVDTQYF.

This clonotype was seen only a few times. One end of the junction fails to match germline, which may point to a read error. The rearrangement links TRBV7-9 to TRBJ2-5; D perhaps matches TRBD2 (7 bases). The J call may be faulty, since TRBJ2-7 better matches the DNA end. This CDR3 spans 14 amino acids. Germline loops: CDR1 SEHNR, CDR2 FQNEAQ (reference sequence). The CDR3 reads CTSSFPGGGYEQYF. The CDR3 DNA sequence: TGTACCAGCAGCTTCCCGGGGGGCGGCTACGAGCAGTACTTC.

The chain links TRBV5-1 to TRBJ2-3, with 7 bases that match TRBD2. The junction had 11 bases not matched to a gene; V was cut back by 4 bases and J by 3 bases. The germline V gene has CDR1 SGHRS and CDR2 YFSETQ. The CDR3 has 16 residues. This CDR3 is CASSTRLAEITDTQYF. CDR3 in DNA: TGCGCCAGCAGCACCAGACTAGCCGAAATTACAGATACGCAGTATTTT.

V and J are TRBV24-1 and TRBJ1-3, with D perhaps matching TRBD1 (5 bases). Trimming took 6 bases from V and 4 from J, leaving 9 bases between them. The V gene's germline CDR1 is KGHDR and CDR2 SFDVKD. The CDR3 sequence is 13 residues long. CDR3 coding DNA: TGTGCCACCAGTCGAGGGGACGGAAACACCATATATTTT. Translated, it gives CATSRGDGNTIYF.

The chain employs TRBV10-3 and TRBJ2-1; 8 bases are a match to TRBD2. The CDR3 has 17 residues. J gave up 5 bases and V 11 bases, and 20 bases lay outside the gene matches. The germline gives CDR1 ENHRY, CDR2 SYGVKD. This chain's CDR3 is CALPRALAGLLDNEQFF. The CDR3 bases are TGTGCCCTTCCGAGAGCCTTAGCGGGATTACTAGACAATGAGCAGTTCTTC.